This is a list of T cell receptor beta chains from one sample in a study of blood T cell repertoires in COVID-19. The protocol was immunoSEQ multiplex PCR, while the TCRdb copy is restricted to in-frame clones and leaves out a portion. Of 200,000 to 250,000 clones in the sample, 89% are singletons; the top ten hold around 4.8%. Sequencing input: peripheral blood. The receptor set was obtained from a middle-aged woman with acute or convalescent COVID-19. Both conserved end residues are part of each CDR3. D genes are given only for firm matches. Where a row states a size, it is once, few, many or the class of an expanded clone; other rows omit it.

v_gene	j_gene	d_gene	abundance	CDR3nt	CDR3aa
TRBV27	TRBJ2-5	NA	NA	TGTGCCAGCAGCCGAGGATCCTCGAAACGAGAGACCCAGTACTTC	CASSRGSSKRETQYF
TRBV19	TRBJ1-5	TRBD1	NA	TGTGCCAGTAGTATCCCGGGACAGGGGGGGGAGCAGCCCCAGCATTTT	CASSIPGQGGEQPQHF
TRBV5-1	TRBJ1-2	TRBD1	NA	TGCGCCAGCAGCACAAATTACAGGGGGACTTATGGCTACACCTTC	CASSTNYRGTYGYTF
TRBV5-1	TRBJ1-1	TRBD1	once	TGCGCCAGCAGCTACCAACAGGGGGCGGTTACTGAAGCTTTCTTT	CASSYQQGAVTEAFF
TRBV2	TRBJ2-2	NA	NA	TGTGCCAGCAGGCGTAGTGTCACCGGGGAGCTGTTTTTT	CASRRSVTGELFF
TRBV27	TRBJ1-4	TRBD1	NA	TGTGCCAGCAGCCCGGGACAGATTAATGAAAAACTGTTTTTT	CASSPGQINEKLFF
TRBV10-3	TRBJ1-1	NA	NA	TGTGCCATCAGAGGGGCGACGAACACTGAAGCTTTCTTT	CAIRGATNTEAFF
TRBV27	TRBJ1-1	TRBD1	NA	TGTGCCAGCAGTCCCCGGACAGGGAGCTGGAACACTGAAGCTTTCTTT	CASSPRTGSWNTEAFF
TRBV11-2	TRBJ1-3	NA	NA	TGTGCCAGCTCCCGAGCCGGGAGGTGGACTGGAAACACCATATATTTT	CASSRAGRWTGNTIYF
TRBV9	TRBJ2-5	NA	NA	TGTGCCAGCAGCGTAGCCAGGAAACAAGAGACCCAGTACTTC	CASSVARKQETQYF
TRBV19	TRBJ1-6	TRBD1	once	TGTGCCAGTACCCCGACAGGGGGCGGCCACTCCCTGTTCTTT	CASTPTGGGHSLFF
TRBV6-5	TRBJ1-5	NA	NA	TGTGCCAGTTTAGAAAACAGGAGGGATCAGCCCCAGCATTTT	CASLENRRDQPQHF
TRBV19	TRBJ1-5	NA	NA	TGTGCCAGTAGAGACAGGTCCTATAGCAATCAGCCCCAGCATTTT	CASRDRSYSNQPQHF
TRBV7-2	TRBJ1-2	TRBD1	NA	TGTGCCAGCAGCCACTCGCCGTCGGGACAGAAATACACCTTC	CASSHSPSGQKYTF
TRBV5-5	TRBJ1-1	NA	once	TGTGCCAGCAGCCCTGATGAGGCCACTGAAGCTTTCTTT	CASSPDEATEAFF
TRBV3-1/TRBV3-2	TRBJ1-5	NA	NA	TGTGCCAGCAGCCCCGGGGTCCAGAGCAATCAGCCCCAGCATTTT	CASSPGVQSNQPQHF
TRBV3-1/TRBV3-2	TRBJ2-1	NA	NA	TGTGCCAGCAGCCTCCTACCCGGGGGTGAGCAGTTCTTC	CASSLLPGGEQFF
TRBV9	TRBJ1-3	NA	NA	TGTGCCAGCAGCGTAGCTACCCCTTTGTCTGGAAACACCATATATTTT	CASSVATPLSGNTIYF
TRBV9	TRBJ1-2	TRBD1	NA	TGTGCCAGCAGCGTAGGGGACAGGGGTGGCTATGGCTACACCTTC	CASSVGDRGGYGYTF
TRBV2	TRBJ1-2	NA	NA	TGTGCCAGCACCAAAGATGGGGGGGGCAACTATGGCTACACCTTC	CASTKDGGGNYGYTF
TRBV6-5	TRBJ1-1	NA	NA	TGTGCCAGCAGTTACACAGTCATGAACACTGAAGCTTTCTTT	CASSYTVMNTEAFF
TRBV3-1/TRBV3-2	TRBJ1-2	NA	once	TGTGCCAGCAGCCAAGATCCCCGCAGGACAAAAGCTAACTATGGCTACACCTTC	CASSQDPRRTKANYGYTF
TRBV19	TRBJ1-1	NA	NA	TGTGCCACCAAGAGGGGGGGCCGAACTGAAGCTTTCTTT	CATKRGGRTEAFF
TRBV19	TRBJ2-4	NA	NA	TGTGCCAGTAGTCCTCAATATAGGACTACTCCGGTCCGGGAATCACTAGCCAAAAACATTCAGTACTTC	CASSPQYRTTPVRESLAKNIQYF
TRBV4-1	TRBJ1-5	NA	NA	TGCGCCAGCAGCCAACCCCAGAGCAATCAGCCCCAGCATTTT	CASSQPQSNQPQHF
TRBV2	TRBJ1-5	NA	NA	TGTGCCAGCTCAGGGGCCAATCAGCCCCAGCATTTT	CASSGANQPQHF
TRBV11-2	TRBJ2-2	TRBD2	NA	TGTGCCAGCAGACATAGCGGGGGGGCCGACACCGGGGAGCTGTTTTTT	CASRHSGGADTGELFF
TRBV5-1	TRBJ2-3	NA	once	TGCGCCAGCAGCTTGGCTACAGTCACAGATACGCAGTATTTT	CASSLATVTDTQYF
TRBV5-4	TRBJ1-3	NA	NA	TGTGCCAGCAGCTTGAGGGGTAGTCGTGGAAACACCATATATTTT	CASSLRGSRGNTIYF
TRBV3-1/TRBV3-2	TRBJ2-6	TRBD1	NA	TGTGCCAGCAGACTAGGTGGGACAGGGAGGGTACTCACCTCTGGGGCCAACGTCCTGACTTTC	CASRLGGTGRVLTSGANVLTF
TRBV19	TRBJ2-1	TRBD2	NA	TGTGCCAGTAGTACTAGTTGGGGGGGGAATGAGCAGTTCTTC	CASSTSWGGNEQFF
TRBV12-3/TRBV12-4	TRBJ1-1	NA	NA	TGTGCCAGCAGTTTGAGGCAGACGGCTTTCTTT	CASSLRQTAFF
TRBV15	TRBJ2-1	TRBD1	few	TGTGCCACCAGACCCAGGGGGCCCGGCAATGAGCAGTTCTTC	CATRPRGPGNEQFF
TRBV5-1	TRBJ2-1	NA	NA	TGCGCCAGCAGCCAGGTGGGGACAAGCTACAATGAGCAGTTCTTC	CASSQVGTSYNEQFF
TRBV5-1	TRBJ2-3	NA	NA	TGCGCCAGCAGCCACGGACAGCACCTCACAGATACGCAGTATTTT	CASSHGQHLTDTQYF
TRBV6-5	TRBJ1-3	NA	NA	TGTGCCAGCACCCTGGGACACAACACCATATATTTT	CASTLGHNTIYF
TRBV7-9	TRBJ1-2	NA	NA	TGTGCCAGCACCCTAAGGCCAGGGCGTCATGGCTACACCTTC	CASTLRPGRHGYTF
TRBV5-5	TRBJ2-5	TRBD1	NA	TGTGCCAGCAGGTCCGTCACAGGGGGGGAGACCCAGTACTTC	CASRSVTGGETQYF
TRBV6-6	TRBJ1-3	NA	NA	TGTGCCAGCTCCCAGGAAGGGAGCTCTGGAAACACCATATATTTT	CASSQEGSSGNTIYF
TRBV7-8	TRBJ1-5	NA	NA	TGTGCCAGCAGCTTACGGGAGGGGGAAAATCGGCAGCCCCAGCATTTT	CASSLREGENRQPQHF
TRBV27	TRBJ2-1	TRBD2	few	TGTGCCAGCATAACTAGCGGGCCTCTCCGCTCCTACAATGAGCAGTTCTTC	CASITSGPLRSYNEQFF
TRBV30	TRBJ1-2	NA	NA	TGTGCCTGGAGGGTACCCAGGGTAATTGGGGGCTACACCTTC	CAWRVPRVIGGYTF
TRBV5-4	TRBJ2-2	TRBD2	NA	TGTGCCAGCAGCTCCGGGGGGGGCCATGCCGGGGAGCTGTTTTTT	CASSSGGGHAGELFF
TRBV19	TRBJ1-5	NA	NA	TGTGCCAGTAGTAGGGGGCAGAATCAGCCCCAGCATTTT	CASSRGQNQPQHF
TRBV28	TRBJ1-2	TRBD1	NA	TGTGCCAGCAGTTCTCCCTCAGGGGGCCTGGCCTACTATGGCTACACCTTC	CASSSPSGGLAYYGYTF
TRBV7-3	TRBJ1-1	NA	NA	TGTGCCAGCAGCTCCTCCCCGCAGGGGCAGACTGAAGCTTTCTTT	CASSSSPQGQTEAFF
TRBV25-1	TRBJ1-5	TRBD1	NA	TGTGCCAGCAGTGGCGGACAGGGGCATTTCAATCAGCCCCAGCATTTT	CASSGGQGHFNQPQHF
TRBV13	TRBJ2-3	NA	NA	TGTGCCAGCAGCCCCGAGCGGACCCGGCAGTATTTT	CASSPERTRQYF
TRBV2	TRBJ1-5	TRBD1	NA	TGTGCCAGCAGAGCCGGGACAGGTAGCAATCAGCCCCAGCATTTT	CASRAGTGSNQPQHF
TRBV4-1	TRBJ2-5	NA	NA	TGCGCCAGCAGCCAGATAGGGGGGGCCGGGGAGACCCAGTACTTC	CASSQIGGAGETQYF
TRBV7-9	TRBJ2-5	NA	once	TGTGCCAGCAGCTTAGGAACACTAACCCAAGAGACCCAGTACTTC	CASSLGTLTQETQYF
TRBV9	TRBJ2-2	NA	NA	TGTGCCAGCAGCGTAGGGAGCCCCCAAAACACCGGGGAGCTGTTTTTT	CASSVGSPQNTGELFF
TRBV6-1	TRBJ2-1	NA	NA	TGTGCCAGCAGTGAAGCGAGGGTGCCTAGCGCCATATCCTACAATGAGCAGTTCTTC	CASSEARVPSAISYNEQFF
TRBV24-1	TRBJ2-3	NA	NA	TGTGCCACCAGTGTTCCCTCGGGCACAGATACGCAGTATTTT	CATSVPSGTDTQYF